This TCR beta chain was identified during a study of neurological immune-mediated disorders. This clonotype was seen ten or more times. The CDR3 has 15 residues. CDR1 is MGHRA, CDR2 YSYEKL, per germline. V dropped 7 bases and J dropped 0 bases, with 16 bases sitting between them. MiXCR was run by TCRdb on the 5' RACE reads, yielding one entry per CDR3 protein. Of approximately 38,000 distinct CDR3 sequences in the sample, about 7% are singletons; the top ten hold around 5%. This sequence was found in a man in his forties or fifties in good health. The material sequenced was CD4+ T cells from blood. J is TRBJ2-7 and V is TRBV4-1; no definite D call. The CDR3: CASTARHTSSYEQYF. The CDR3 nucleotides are TGCGCCAGCACCGCAAGGCACACCAGCTCCTACGAGCAGTACTTC.